The sequence of this T cell receptor beta chain was determined in a study of regulatory T cells in long-lasting Graves disease. Findings and caveats of the study: Few sampled subjects may have lowered accuracy. Newly diagnosed Graves' patients exceeded persistent ones in TCR diversity.

This clonotype was observed a handful of times. Its target is not known. One junction end disagrees with the germline gene, perhaps due to a read error. The CDR3 loop spans 13 amino acids. Germline CDR1 and CDR2: SGHNT and YENEEA. As to time point: newly diagnosed GD, antithyroid drugs for less than 3 months. Generation of the TCR library employed RNA extracted from PBMCs. Through Arm-PCR of CDR3 regions and iRepertoire HTBI primers, TCR beta libraries were built. MiXCR was run by TCRdb on the multiplex PCR reads, yielding one entry per CDR3 protein. The sample gives 400,000 to 500,000 distinct CDR3 sequences, approximately 16% of which show up once; about 8.2% is in the top ten. These data are also associated with another study on T cells in Graves' hyperthyroidism and ophthalmopathy.

The V and J genes are TRBV11-3 and TRBJ1-1; TRBD1 might be the D (5 bases). This TCR derives from a woman between 35 and 50 years old with Graves disease. Source: peripheral blood mononuclear cells (PBMCs), taken at new diagnosis, from a patient treated with antithyroid drugs. CDR3 loop: CASSLAADTDAFF. DNA of the CDR3: TGTGCCAGCAGCTTAGCGGCGGACACTGACGCTTTCTTT.